The next 21 T cell receptor beta chains were all read from a single sample in a study of T cell responses to AZD1222 COVID-19 vaccine. Data came from immunoSEQ multiplex PCR; TCRdb stores just in-frame clones and leaves some out. Counted here are fewer than 200,000 clones, 90% to 95% occurring once; the ten biggest clones make up 1.5% to 2%. The sequencing used peripheral blood, collected 28 days after the second AZD1222 dose. These receptors all come from an adult who received the AZD1222 COVID-19 vaccine.

This chain connects TRBV3-1 (or the pseudogene TRBV3-2) to TRBJ2-2; 8 bases are shared with TRBD2. Germline CDR1 LGHDT, CDR2 YNNKEL (reference sequence). J lost 1 base, V lost 4 bases, and 5 bases had no gene match. The CDR3 is 16 amino acids. CDR3 sequence reads: CASSPVAGGNTGELFF. CDR3 bases: TGTGCCAGCAGCCCGGTGGCGGGAGGGAACACCGGGGAGCTGTTTTTT.

V is TRBV7-2 and J is TRBJ1-3; D is possibly TRBD1 (5 bases). The length of the CDR3 is 15 residues. Germline-derived CDR1 and CDR2 are SGHTA and FQGNSA. V gave up 6 bases and J gave up 0 bases, with 12 bases separating them. CDR3 DNA: TGTGCCAGCAGTCTAAATGGGGGCTCTGGAAACACCATATATTTT. Translation: CASSLNGGSGNTIYF.

J is TRBJ2-3 and V is TRBV5-1; unclear D gene. This CDR3 has 14 residues. In germline, CDR1 is SGHRS, CDR2 YFSETQ. V shed 0 bases and J shed 0 bases, with 5 bases lying between them. In nucleotides, the CDR3 is TGCGCCAGCAGCTTGGAAGGGAGCACAGATACGCAGTATTTT. Amino acids: CASSLEGSTDTQYF.

This chain uses TRBV5-1 with TRBJ1-6; weak D call: TRBD1 (5 bases). Trimming removed 2 bases at V and 7 bases at J, with 16 bases between. The CDR3 consists of 16 residues. CDR1 is SGHRS, CDR2 YFSETQ, per germline. CDR3 sequence reads: CASSLGQGLDNSPLHF. For the CDR3, the DNA is TGCGCCAGCAGCTTAGGGCAGGGCCTCGACAATTCACCCCTCCACTTT.

This rearrangement joins TRBV6-5 to TRBJ2-4, with D perhaps TRBD2 (6 bases). This CDR3 has 14 amino acids. V was trimmed by 4 bases and J by 2 bases, leaving 9 bases between them. CDR1 is MNHEY and CDR2 is SVGAGI in the germline V gene. The DNA of the CDR3 is TGTGCCAGCAGTTGGAGGGATTCCAAAAACATTCAGTACTTC. Translated, it gives CASSWRDSKNIQYF.

The chain has TRBV7-8 and TRBJ1-4, with TRBD1 as a possible D gene (6 bases). This CDR3 has 14 residues. V was trimmed by 1 base and J by 6 bases, leaving 9 bases between them. Germline CDR1 SGHVS, CDR2 FQNEAQ. CDR3 in amino acids: CASSLEQGDEKLFF. DNA of the CDR3: TGTGCCAGCAGCTTAGAACAGGGAGATGAAAAACTGTTTTTT.

This clone was picked up one time. The CDR3 DNA follows: TGTGCCACCCGCCCCGGACCGCTTAACTATGGCTACACCTTC. This gives the protein CATRPGPLNYGYTF. This chain connects TRBV2 to TRBJ1-2, with D uncertain. Trimming removed 10 bases at V and 1 base at J, with 16 bases between. The CDR3 extends over 14 amino acids. Germline loops: CDR1 SNHLY, CDR2 FYNNEI.

The chain employs TRBV7-3 and TRBJ2-1; the match to TRBD1 covers 10 bases. Per germline, CDR1 SGHTA and CDR2 FQGTGA. CDR3 size: 15 residues. The ends lost 5 bases at V and 9 bases at J; junction bases unmatched: 10. The CDR3 loop is CASSPQRTGGGEQFF. Written as DNA, the CDR3 is TGTGCCAGCAGCCCACAGCGGACAGGGGGAGGTGAGCAGTTCTTC. Based on the CDR3 plus reference TRBV7-3 and TRBJ2-1, the full variable domain is GAGVSQTPSNKVTEKGKYVELRCDPISGHTALYWYRQSLGQGPEFLIYFQGTGAADDSGLPNDRFFAVRPEGSVSTLKIQRTERGDSAVYLCASSPQRTGGGEQFFGPGTRLTVL.

The chain links TRBV13 to TRBJ2-7; the match to TRBD2 covers 10 bases. This CDR3 has 16 residues. Germline-derived CDR1 and CDR2 are PRHDT and FYEKMQ (reference sequence). Trimming removed 3 bases from V and 0 bases from J; junction bases left unmatched: 5. The CDR3 loop reads CASSFGLAENSYEQYF. The CDR3 region has the DNA TGTGCCAGCAGCTTCGGACTAGCGGAGAACTCCTACGAGCAGTACTTC.

The chain is built from TRBV19 and TRBJ2-2; TRBD2 matches 10 bases. This CDR3 is built from 16 residues. The junction had 8 bases not matched to a gene; V was cut back by 6 bases and J by 4 bases. Germline V gene lookup returns CDR1 LNHDA and CDR2 SQIVND (reference sequence). Written as DNA, the CDR3 is TGTGCCAGTAGCCTTTCACTAGCGGGATCCACCGGGGAGCTGTTTTTT. Amino acid sequence: CASSLSLAGSTGELFF. Together with reference TRBV19 and TRBJ2-2, the CDR3 gives the full variable domain: DGGITQSPKYLFRKEGQNVTLSCEQNLNHDAMYWYRQDPGQGLRLIYYSQIVNDFQKGDIAEGYSVSREKKESFPLTVTSAQKNPTAFYLCASSLSLAGSTGELFFGEGSRLTVL.

The chain has TRBV2 and TRBJ2-2; TRBD2 aligns across 10 bases. There are 15 residues in the CDR3. In germline, CDR1 is SNHLY, CDR2 FYNNEI. V gave up 1 base and J gave up 6 bases; unmatched junction bases: 2. The DNA for the CDR3 is TGTGCCAGCAGTGAAGGTCTAGCGGGAGCCGGGGAGCTGTTTTTT. Amino acids: CASSEGLAGAGELFF.

The chain recombines TRBV5-4 with TRBJ2-4; D might be TRBD2 (6 bases). V lost 0 bases to trimming and J lost 0 bases, with 16 bases between them. Germline CDR1 and CDR2: SGHNT and YYREEE (reference sequence). The CDR3 totals 18 residues. This CDR3 is CASSLDVMRGLAKNIQYF. The CDR3 bases are TGTGCCAGCAGCTTGGATGTTATGAGGGGACTAGCCAAAAACATTCAGTACTTC.

The chain couples TRBV2 to TRBJ2-3; no clear D. The CDR3 has 16 residues. CDR1 SNHLY and CDR2 FYNNEI come from the germline V gene. The ends were cut back, 6 bases at V and 0 bases at J, with 16 bases in the middle. DNA for the CDR3: TGTGCCAGCAGATTGACGGTTACTCCTAGCACAGATACGCAGTATTTT. Amino acids: CASRLTVTPSTDTQYF. The whole variable domain, filled in from reference TRBV2 and TRBJ2-3, reads EPEVTQTPSHQVTQMGQEVILRCVPISNHLYFYWYRQILGQKVEFLVSFYNNEISEKSEIFDDQFSVERPDGSNFTLKIRSTKLEDSAMYFCASRLTVTPSTDTQYFGPGTRLTVL.

This clone was counted a few times. This chain joins TRBV28 and TRBJ2-2; 10 bases are shared with TRBD2. CDR3 length: 15 amino acids. CDR1 is MDHEN and CDR2 is SYDVKM in the germline V gene. With 7 bases clipped from V and 2 bases from J, the junction kept 4 bases outside the gene matches. DNA for the CDR3: TGTGCCAGCACCCCTAGCGGGAGTAACACCGGGGAGCTGTTTTTT. Its translation is CASTPSGSNTGELFF.

The chain is built from TRBV2 and TRBJ2-7, with D perhaps assigned TRBD1 or TRBD2 (5 bases each). The V and J ends lost 1 base and 2 bases respectively, with 12 bases between them. Germline assignment: CDR1 SNHLY and CDR2 FYNNEI. CDR3 length: 15 residues. The CDR3 sequence: CASSEGRRDAYEQYF. CDR3 DNA sequence: TGTGCCAGCAGTGAAGGCCGCCGGGACGCCTACGAGCAGTACTTC.

CDR3 sequence reads: CATSTGLPFSGNTIYF. The CDR3 coding sequence is TGTGCCACCAGCACGGGACTTCCCTTCTCTGGAAACACCATATATTTT. J is TRBJ1-3 and V is TRBV15; the D gene is possibly TRBD1 (5 bases). This CDR3 contains 16 residues. The ends were cut back, 4 bases at V and 0 bases at J, with 13 bases in the middle. The V gene's germline CDR1 is LNHNV and CDR2 YYDKDF (reference sequence).

V and J are TRBV9 and TRBJ2-1, with 8 bases that match TRBD2. The CDR3 consists of 14 residues. V lost 3 bases to trimming and J lost 7 bases; unmatched junction nucleotides: 6. In germline, CDR1 is SGDLS, CDR2 YYNGEE. CDR3 sequence reads: CASSGGLVWNEQFF. DNA for the CDR3: TGTGCCAGCAGCGGGGGACTAGTTTGGAATGAGCAGTTCTTC.

The V and J genes are TRBV18 and TRBJ1-1; 12 bases match TRBD1. The V gene's germline CDR1 is KGHSH and CDR2 LQKENI. With V trimmed by 4 bases and J by 3 bases, 12 bases remained unmatched. The CDR3 is 18 residues long. The CDR3 protein is CASSQISGTGGFYTEAFF. The CDR3 DNA follows: TGTGCCAGCTCACAAATATCCGGGACAGGGGGCTTTTACACTGAAGCTTTCTTT.

This chain connects TRBV28 to TRBJ1-4; D not resolved. V dropped 6 bases and J dropped 3 bases, with 14 bases sitting between them. Germline V CDR1 and CDR2: MDHEN, SYDVKM. This CDR3 is 15 amino acids long. CDR3 coding DNA: TGTGCCAGCAGCGAAACATCAGGATCTAATGAAAAACTGTTTTTT. Amino acids: CASSETSGSNEKLFF.

The rearrangement uses TRBV19 and TRBJ2-7; no clear D. This CDR3 is 12 amino acids long. Germline-derived CDR1 and CDR2 are LNHDA and SQIVND (reference sequence). V was pared by 2 bases and J by 5 bases, with 7 bases between. The CDR3 region is CASSITGNEQYF. In DNA, the CDR3 is TGTGCCAGTAGTATAACGGGTAACGAGCAGTACTTC.

V and J are TRBV27 and TRBJ2-7, with 8 bases that match TRBD2. Germline CDR1 MNHEY, CDR2 SMNVEV (reference sequence). This CDR3 spans 15 amino acids. Trimming took 6 bases from V and 0 from J; bases not matched to a gene: 7. This CDR3 is CASSRRGGGSYEQYF. In DNA, the CDR3 is TGTGCCAGCAGCCGCCGGGGGGGAGGCTCCTACGAGCAGTACTTC.